The 27 T cell receptor beta chains listed next were all sequenced from one sample in a study of control samples from healthy donors and cancer patients. Profiling relied on immunoSEQ multiplex PCR, and the TCRdb table lists in-frame clones only, not all of them. Of about 140,000 clones listed, 88% are singletons. The sequencing sample was made of blood. The source is a woman in her twenties or thirties in good health.

V gene TRBV29-1 combines with J gene TRBJ2-3; either TRBD1 or TRBD2 may supply D (5 bases each). The CDR3 is 15 amino acids. Trimming took 5 bases from V and 5 from J, leaving 20 bases between them. Germline-derived CDR1 and CDR2 are SQVTM and ANQGSEA. CDR3 protein: CSVKGRDLGLDTQYF. For the CDR3, the DNA is TGCAGCGTTAAGGGTAGGGACCTGGGCTTAGATACGCAGTATTTT.

The V gene is TRBV3-1 (or the pseudogene TRBV3-2), the J gene TRBJ1-4; 10 nucleotides match TRBD1. Germline lookup yields CDR1 LGHDT and CDR2 YNNKEL (reference sequence). J gave up 8 bases and V 3 bases, and 12 bases lay outside the gene matches. CDR3 length: 17 amino acids. The CDR3: CASSHNPKGQGGEKLFF. In DNA form, the CDR3 reads TGTGCCAGCAGCCACAACCCCAAAGGACAGGGGGGAGAAAAACTGTTTTTT.

The gene calls are TRBV11-2 and TRBJ1-2, with 7 bases aligning to TRBD1. V was pared by 5 bases and J by 0 bases, with 9 bases of the junction left unmatched. Germline values: CDR1 SGHAT, CDR2 FQNNGV. The CDR3 loop spans 16 amino acids. CDR3 residues: CASSTRTGRANYGYTF. The CDR3 DNA sequence: TGTGCCAGCAGCACCCGGACAGGTCGAGCTAACTATGGCTACACCTTC.

On this clone: An end of the junction differs from the germline gene, which may be a read error. The V gene is TRBV19, the J gene TRBJ2-1; D not certain. The CDR3 covers 12 residues. Germline CDR1 LNHDA, CDR2 SQIVND (reference sequence). The CDR3 loop is CSSGLRFNEQFF. CDR3 nucleotides: TGCTCCTCCGGCCTCCGATTCAATGAGCAGTTCTTC.

The chain recombines TRBV15 with TRBJ2-5; unclear D gene. The CDR3 covers 15 residues. The germline V gene encodes CDR1 LNHNV and CDR2 YYDKDF (reference sequence). The V end lost 0 bases, the J end lost 5 bases, and 13 bases lay between the germline ends. CDR3 nucleotide sequence: TGTGCCACCAGCAGAGATCCAGGTGCCGGGGAGACCCAGTACTTC. Encoded protein: CATSRDPGAGETQYF.

The gene calls are TRBV6-2 or TRBV6-3 and TRBJ2-2, with D uncertain. V was clipped by 5 bases and J by 8 bases, with 18 bases between them. The CDR3 contains 15 residues. Germline CDR1 reads MNHEY; CDR2 reads SVGEGT. This chain's CDR3 is CASSPPFWAAGELFF. The CDR3 DNA reads as TGTGCCAGCAGTCCGCCGTTTTGGGCGGCGGGGGAGCTGTTTTTT.

This clone came up a few times. This chain uses TRBV7-9 with TRBJ2-3, with D maybe TRBD2 (6 bases). Germline lookup yields CDR1 SEHNR and CDR2 FQNEAQ (reference sequence). V lost 5 bases to trimming and J lost 3 bases, with 12 bases between them. The CDR3 spans 14 residues. CDR3 protein: CASSTGGGTDTQYF. In DNA form, the CDR3 reads TGTGCCAGCAGCACGGGCGGAGGGACAGATACGCAGTATTTT. The full variable domain, completed using reference TRBV7-9 and TRBJ2-3, is DTGVSQNPRHKITKRGQNVTFRCDPISEHNRLYWYRQTLGQGPEFLTYFQNEAQLEKSRLLSDRFSAERPKGSFSTLEIQRTEQGDSAMYLCASSTGGGTDTQYFGPGTRLTVL.

The rearrangement uses TRBV15 and TRBJ2-2; D may be TRBD1 (5 bases). Germline assignment: CDR1 LNHNV and CDR2 YYDKDF (reference sequence). Trimming left V 0 bases short and J 4 bases short, with 12 bases between. This CDR3 is built from 16 residues. The CDR3 DNA follows: TGTGCCACCAGCAGAGATTCAGACAGAGCCACCGGGGAGCTGTTTTTT. Amino acids: CATSRDSDRATGELFF. Looking up the rest from reference TRBV15 and TRBJ2-2 gives the full variable domain: DAMVIQNPRYQVTQFGKPVTLSCSQTLNHNVMYWYQQKSSQAPKLLFHYYDKDFNNEADTPDNFQSRRPNTSFCFLDIRSPGLGDTAMYLCATSRDSDRATGELFFGEGSRLTVL.

This chain joins TRBV5-1 and TRBJ2-3, with TRBD2 matching 10 bases. Losses at the gene ends were 0 bases for V and 5 bases for J; bases not matched to a gene: 3. The germline gives CDR1 SGHRS, CDR2 YFSETQ. This CDR3 spans 15 amino acids. CDR3 coding DNA: TGCGCCAGCAGCTTGGATTCTAGCGGGGGAGATACGCAGTATTTT. Amino acids: CASSLDSSGGDTQYF.

This clone was picked up a small number of times. The V call is TRBV5-6, the J call TRBJ1-2; D is unresolved. V lost 0 bases, J lost 1 base, and 16 bases lay in between. Germline values: CDR1 SGHDT, CDR2 YYEEEE. The CDR3 sequence is 17 residues long. The CDR3: CASSLVGWAAVNYGYTF. DNA of the CDR3: TGTGCCAGCAGCTTGGTTGGGTGGGCAGCCGTTAACTATGGCTACACCTTC.

The CDR3 sequence: CASSVGTDNYGYTF. CDR3 nucleotide sequence: TGTGCCAGCAGCGTCGGGACAGATAACTATGGCTACACCTTC. The chain employs TRBV9 and TRBJ1-2; 7 bases map to TRBD1. J was trimmed by 1 base and V by 2 bases; bases with no gene match: 2. Germline CDR1 is SGDLS and CDR2 is YYNGEE. The CDR3 is made up of 14 amino acids.

The V call is TRBV24-1, the J call TRBJ2-1, with D perhaps TRBD1 (6 bases). This CDR3 region has 17 residues. V was clipped by 5 bases and J by 6 bases, with 22 bases between them. Germline V gene sequence: CDR1 KGHDR, CDR2 SFDVKD. CDR3 residues: CATSARGQLAVINEQFF. The CDR3 DNA reads TGTGCCACCAGTGCCCGCGGACAGTTGGCAGTTATCAATGAGCAGTTCTTC.

The chain couples TRBV4-1 to TRBJ1-1; TRBD1 agrees at 7 bases. Germline lookup yields CDR1 MGHRA and CDR2 YSYEKL. This CDR3 is 15 amino acids long. Trimming cost V 7 bases and J 1 base; bases outside gene matches: 9. This CDR3 reads CASTQTGTKNTEAFF. CDR3 in DNA: TGCGCCAGCACCCAGACAGGGACGAAGAACACTGAAGCTTTCTTT.

This chain joins TRBV11-2 and TRBJ2-5, with D unresolved. With 0 bases removed from V and 1 base from J, the gap between germline ends came to 12 bases. This CDR3 spans 16 amino acids. Germline V gives CDR1 SGHAT, CDR2 FQNNGV. In DNA form, the CDR3 reads TGTGCCAGCAGCTTAGATAGTGTCAAGGTCCAAGAGACCCAGTACTTC. Translation gives CASSLDSVKVQETQYF. Supplemented by reference TRBV11-2 and TRBJ2-5, the full variable domain reads EAGVAQSPRYKIIEKRQSVAFWCNPISGHATLYWYQQILGQGPKLLIQFQNNGVVDDSQLPKDRFSAERLKGVDSTLKIQPAKLEDSAVYLCASSLDSVKVQETQYFGPGTRLLVL.

This chain links TRBV7-9 with TRBJ2-4; 7 bases line up with TRBD2. After removal of 5 bases from V and 8 bases from J, the junction contained 9 bases not matched to a gene. The CDR3 is made up of 14 amino acids. Germline-derived CDR1 and CDR2 are SEHNR and FQNEAQ (reference sequence). The CDR3 DNA follows: TGTGCCAGCAGCCCGATCGGGGGGTTGGACATTCAGTACTTC. It is translated as CASSPIGGLDIQYF. The variable domain in full, completed from reference TRBV7-9 and TRBJ2-4, reads DTGVSQNPRHKITKRGQNVTFRCDPISEHNRLYWYRQTLGQGPEFLTYFQNEAQLEKSRLLSDRFSAERPKGSFSTLEIQRTEQGDSAMYLCASSPIGGLDIQYFGAGTRLSVL.

J is TRBJ2-7 and V is TRBV9, with 13 bases that match TRBD2. CDR3 length: 18 residues. Germline CDR1 reads SGDLS; CDR2 reads YYNGEE. V gave up 0 bases and J gave up 6 bases; unmatched junction bases: 12. CDR3 sequence: CASSVGFGSGLAGSEQYF. The DNA of the CDR3 is TGTGCCAGCAGCGTAGGTTTCGGTTCGGGACTAGCGGGGAGCGAGCAGTACTTC.

The V and J genes are TRBV4-1 and TRBJ2-7; 10 positions match TRBD2. The CDR3 runs to 17 residues. Germline CDR1 is MGHRA and CDR2 is YSYEKL. Trimming took 1 base from V and 5 from J; bases not matched to a gene: 11. The CDR3 DNA reads TGCGCCAGCAGCCAAGTCTTGTTAGCGGGAGGTAGAAACGAGCAGTACTTC. Translating gives CASSQVLLAGGRNEQYF.

The chain joins TRBV5-6 to TRBJ2-7, with TRBD2 matching 11 bases. The CDR3 runs to 15 residues. V was clipped by 1 base and J by 5 bases; unmatched bases: 5. CDR1 is SGHDT, CDR2 YYEEEE, per germline. CDR3 coding DNA: TGTGCCAGCAGCTTGATTAGGGGACTAGCGGACGAGCAGTACTTC. Its translation: CASSLIRGLADEQYF. Complete variable domain (other parts from reference TRBV5-6 and TRBJ2-7): DAGVTQSPTHLIKTRGQQVTLRCSPKSGHDTVSWYQQALGQGPQFIFQYYEEEERQRGNFPDRFSGHQFPNYSSELNVNALLLGDSALYLCASSLIRGLADEQYFGPGTRLTVT.

This clone was recorded a few times. J is TRBJ2-1 and V is TRBV5-1, with 10 bases aligning to TRBD2. The CDR3 spans 18 residues. V lost 0 bases and J lost 4; bases outside the gene matches: 10. Germline lookup yields CDR1 SGHRS and CDR2 YFSETQ. The CDR3 sequence: CASSLVSGRAFGYNEQFF. The CDR3 region has the DNA TGCGCCAGCAGCTTGGTCAGCGGGAGGGCGTTTGGGTACAATGAGCAGTTCTTC. Drawing the rest from reference TRBV5-1 and TRBJ2-1, the complete variable domain is KAGVTQTPRYLIKTRGQQVTLSCSPISGHRSVSWYQQTPGQGLQFLFEYFSETQRNKGNFPGRFSGRQFSNSRSEMNVSTLELGDSALYLCASSLVSGRAFGYNEQFFGPGTRLTVL.

The rearrangement links TRBV7-9 to TRBJ1-5, with D possibly being TRBD1 (5 bases). Trimming pared 6 bases from V and 2 bases from J, leaving 17 bases between. This CDR3 contains 16 residues. Germline lookup yields CDR1 SEHNR and CDR2 FQNEAQ (reference sequence). CDR3 region: CASRSEPGMGNQPQHF. The CDR3 DNA is TGTGCCAGCAGATCTGAACCAGGGATGGGCAATCAGCCCCAGCATTTT.

J is TRBJ2-1 and V is TRBV20-1, with 7 bases matching TRBD2. J was trimmed by 2 bases and V by 3 bases; bases with no gene match: 7. This CDR3 region has 15 residues. The V gene's germline CDR1 is DFQATT and CDR2 SNEGSKA (reference sequence). The CDR3: CSASLAGVTYNEQFF. Here the CDR3 DNA reads TGCAGTGCTAGTCTCGCGGGGGTCACCTACAATGAGCAGTTCTTC.

V usage is TRBV7-9 and J usage is TRBJ1-1; TRBD1 matches at 7 bases. The CDR3 spans 12 residues. V shed 2 bases and J 12 bases; nucleotides not matched to a gene: 6. Per germline, CDR1 SEHNR and CDR2 FQNEAQ (reference sequence). The CDR3, as DNA: TGTGCCAGCAGCTTATTCAGGGGGGGAACTTTCTTT. Translation gives CASSLFRGGTFF. The variable domain in full, completed from reference TRBV7-9 and TRBJ1-1, reads DTGVSQNPRHKITKRGQNVTFRCDPISEHNRLYWYRQTLGQGPEFLTYFQNEAQLEKSRLLSDRFSAERPKGSFSTLEIQRTEQGDSAMYLCASSLFRGGTFFGQGTRLTVV.

This chain connects TRBV7-2 to TRBJ1-5; tentatively, D is TRBD1 (5 bases). The germline V and J ends were trimmed by 2 bases and 3 bases, with 11 bases remaining between them. The CDR3 loop spans 15 amino acids. Germline loops: CDR1 SGHTA, CDR2 FQGNSA. This CDR3 reads CASSLRGGLNQPQHF. CDR3 DNA: TGTGCCAGCAGCTTACGCGGGGGACTCAATCAGCCCCAGCATTTT.

This clone showed up just a few times. The chain is built from TRBV5-1 and TRBJ1-2; TRBD1 aligns across 8 bases. The ends lost 5 bases at V and 6 bases at J; junction bases unmatched: 18. CDR1 and CDR2 (germline): SGHRS, YFSETQ. The CDR3 runs 17 residues. CDR3 nucleotide sequence: TGCGCCAGCAGAAACGGGACAGGCCCGCTACCAACCGATGGCTACACCTTC. Its translation: CASRNGTGPLPTDGYTF.

The chain has TRBV15 and TRBJ1-3, with D uncertain. The CDR3 is 14 amino acids. Trimming took 1 base from V and 4 from J, leaving 8 bases between them. CDR1 LNHNV and CDR2 YYDKDF come from the germline V gene (reference sequence). CDR3 protein: CATSRGGPGNTIYF. The CDR3, as DNA: TGTGCCACCAGCAGAGGAGGGCCCGGAAACACCATATATTTT. The full variable domain, completed using reference TRBV15 and TRBJ1-3, is DAMVIQNPRYQVTQFGKPVTLSCSQTLNHNVMYWYQQKSSQAPKLLFHYYDKDFNNEADTPDNFQSRRPNTSFCFLDIRSPGLGDTAMYLCATSRGGPGNTIYFGEGSWLTVV.

The genes are TRBV19 and TRBJ1-2; 8 nucleotides line up with TRBD1. V gave up 4 bases and J gave up 6 bases; unmatched junction bases: 4. The CDR3 has 13 residues. The germline V gene has CDR1 LNHDA and CDR2 SQIVND (reference sequence). The CDR3 sequence: CASSNGQGHGYTF. In DNA, the CDR3 is TGTGCCAGTAGTAACGGACAGGGCCATGGCTACACCTTC.

This chain uses TRBV9 with TRBJ2-1; TRBD1 agrees at 9 bases. V was pared by 3 bases and J by 2 bases, with 6 bases of the junction left unmatched. Germline values: CDR1 SGDLS, CDR2 YYNGEE. The CDR3 totals 16 residues. DNA of the CDR3: TGTGCCAGCAGCGCTCGACAGGGGGTAACCTACAATGAGCAGTTCTTC. Translation gives CASSARQGVTYNEQFF. The whole variable domain, remainder taken from reference TRBV9 and TRBJ2-1, is DSGVTQTPKHLITATGQRVTLRCSPRSGDLSVYWYQQSLDQGLQFLIQYYNGEERAKGNILERFSAQQFPDLHSELNLSSLELGDSALYFCASSARQGVTYNEQFFGPGTRLTVL.